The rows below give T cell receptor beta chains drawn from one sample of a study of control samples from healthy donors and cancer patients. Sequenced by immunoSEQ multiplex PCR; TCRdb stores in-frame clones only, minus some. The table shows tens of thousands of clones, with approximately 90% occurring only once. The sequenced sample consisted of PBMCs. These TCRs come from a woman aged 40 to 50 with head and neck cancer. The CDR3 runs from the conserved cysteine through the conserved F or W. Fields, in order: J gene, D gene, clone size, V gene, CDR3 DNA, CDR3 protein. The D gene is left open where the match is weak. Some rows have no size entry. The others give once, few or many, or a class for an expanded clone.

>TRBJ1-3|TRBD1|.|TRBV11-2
TGTGCCAGCAGCCTAACAGGGGGGGGCCCTGGAAACACCATATATTTT
CASSLTGGGPGNTIYF
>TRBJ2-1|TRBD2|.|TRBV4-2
TGTGCCAGCAGCCCGAGTCTAGCGGATGGCAATGAGCAGTTCTTC
CASSPSLADGNEQFF
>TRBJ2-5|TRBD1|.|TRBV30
TGTGCCTGGGGCAGGGGGCAAGAGACCCAGTACTTC
CAWGRGQETQYF
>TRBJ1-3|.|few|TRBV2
TGTGCCAGCAGCCTCCACGGAGACACCATATATTTT
CASSLHGDTIYF
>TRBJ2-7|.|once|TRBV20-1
TGCAGTGCTAGCAGAGGCTACGAGCAGTACTTC
CSASRGYEQYF
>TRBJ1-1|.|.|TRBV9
TGTGCCAGCAGCGTTACCCTGGCCACTGAAGCTTTCTTT
CASSVTLATEAFF
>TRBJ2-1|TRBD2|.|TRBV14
TGTGCCAGCAGCCAAGTCCGAGCGGGAGGGATAAATGAGCAGTTCTTC
CASSQVRAGGINEQFF
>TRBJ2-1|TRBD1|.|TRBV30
TGTGCCTGGTTAGACAGGGGCCCCGGGAATGAGCAGTTCTTC
CAWLDRGPGNEQFF
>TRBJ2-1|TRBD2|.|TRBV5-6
TGTGCCAGCAGCTATAGGACTAGCGGGACGTACAATGAGCAGTTCTTC
CASSYRTSGTYNEQFF
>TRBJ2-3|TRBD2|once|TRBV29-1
TGCAGCGGTCACGGGGCGGGAGGGAGCACAGATACGCAGTATTTT
CSGHGAGGSTDTQYF
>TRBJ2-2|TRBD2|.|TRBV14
TGTGCCAGCAGCCAAGGCTGGCTAGCGGAGAACACCGGGGAGCTGTTTTTT
CASSQGWLAENTGELFF
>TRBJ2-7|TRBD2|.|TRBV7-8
TGTGCCAGCAGCTTAAGAATGAGCGGGACTACCGACGAGCAGTACTTC
CASSLRMSGTTDEQYF
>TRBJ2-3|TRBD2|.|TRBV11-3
TGTGCCAGCAGCCCGGGACTAGCGGGGGGCCCTGTGGCAGATACGCAGTATTTT
CASSPGLAGGPVADTQYF
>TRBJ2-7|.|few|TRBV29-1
TGCAGCGTATCAGGACCGGGTGGAGGGATCTACGAGCAGTACTTC
CSVSGPGGGIYEQYF
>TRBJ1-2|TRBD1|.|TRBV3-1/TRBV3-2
TGTGCCAGCAGATTCACAGGGGAAAACGGCTACACCTTC
CASRFTGENGYTF
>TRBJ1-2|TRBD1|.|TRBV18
TGTGCCAGCTCACCCGGGACAGACTATGGCTACACCTTC
CASSPGTDYGYTF
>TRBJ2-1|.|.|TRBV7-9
TGTGCCAGCAGCTTACGGGGGCCGCACTCCTACAATGAGCAGTTCTTC
CASSLRGPHSYNEQFF
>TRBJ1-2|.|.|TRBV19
TGTGCCAGTAGTATAGGTGCAGCTAACTATGGCTACACCTTC
CASSIGAANYGYTF
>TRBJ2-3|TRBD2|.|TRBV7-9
TGTGCCAGCAGCTCTTTGACTAGCGGATACACAGATACGCAGTATTTT
CASSSLTSGYTDTQYF
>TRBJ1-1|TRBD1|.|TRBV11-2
TGTGCCAGCAGCCGAGGACAGGGTGAAGCTTTCTTT
CASSRGQGEAFF
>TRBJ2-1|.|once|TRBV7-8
TGTGCCAGCAGCTTAGCACGGGACTACAATGAGCAGTTCTTC
CASSLARDYNEQFF
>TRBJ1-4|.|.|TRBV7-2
TGTGCCAGCAGCTTAGAACTAAATGAAAAACTGTTTTTT
CASSLELNEKLFF
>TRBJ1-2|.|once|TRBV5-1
TGCGCCAGCAGCTTGGAGGCAGAGGTCTATGGCTACACCTTC
CASSLEAEVYGYTF
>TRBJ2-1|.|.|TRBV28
TGTGCCAGCACCCCTAACGGGCGGAGCTCCTACAATGAGCAGTTCTTC
CASTPNGRSSYNEQFF
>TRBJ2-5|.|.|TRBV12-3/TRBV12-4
TGTGCCAGCAGTCGACAGTCTCAAGAGACCCAGTACTTC
CASSRQSQETQYF
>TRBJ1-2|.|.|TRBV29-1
TGCAGCGTTTACAACTATGGCTACACCTTC
CSVYNYGYTF
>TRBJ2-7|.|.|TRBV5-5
TGTGCCAGCAGCGGGTGGAGGGGACAGTACTTC
CASSGWRGQYF
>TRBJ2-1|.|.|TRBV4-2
TGTGCCAGCAGCCAAGATTCGAGGGCCTCCTACAATGAGCAGTTCTTC
CASSQDSRASYNEQFF
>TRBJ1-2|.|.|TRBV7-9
TGTGCCAGCACCCCCGGGATTACAGCTATCGGCTACACCTTC
CASTPGITAIGYTF
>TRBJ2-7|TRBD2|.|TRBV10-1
TGCGCCAGCAGTGAGGGGACTAGCGGACGTTACGAGCAGTACTTC
CASSEGTSGRYEQYF
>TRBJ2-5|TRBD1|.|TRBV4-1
TGCGCCAGCAGCCACCCCGGACCAGGACAGGGAGGATTGGAGACCCAGTACTTC
CASSHPGPGQGGLETQYF
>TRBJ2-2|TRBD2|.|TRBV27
TGTGCCAGCAGTTCCCCGCGCGGGACTAGCGGGAGAACCGGGGAGCTGTTTTTT
CASSSPRGTSGRTGELFF
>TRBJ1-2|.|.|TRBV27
TGTGCCAGCAGGTCATTCGGGCCATTCTATGGCTACACCTTC
CASRSFGPFYGYTF
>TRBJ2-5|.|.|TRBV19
TGTGCCAGTAGTAGGGGACCCAGGGAGACCCAGTACTTC
CASSRGPRETQYF
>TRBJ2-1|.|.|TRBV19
TGTGCCAGTAGTATTGGGAGAACAAGCCGGCCTCTGGACAATGAGCAGTTCTTC
CASSIGRTSRPLDNEQFF
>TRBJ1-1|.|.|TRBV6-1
TGTGCCAGCAGTGAAGAAAGGGTCTGGGAAGGGACTGAAGCTTTCTTT
CASSEERVWEGTEAFF
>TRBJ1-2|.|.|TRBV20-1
TGCAGTGCCAGGGGTGGCTATGGCTACACCTTC
CSARGGYGYTF
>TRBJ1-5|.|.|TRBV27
TGTGCCAGCAGGTTGGCAGGGAATCAGCCCCAGCATTTT
CASRLAGNQPQHF
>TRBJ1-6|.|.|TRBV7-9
TGTGCCAGCAGCCCAAATAATTCACCCCTCCACTTT
CASSPNNSPLHF
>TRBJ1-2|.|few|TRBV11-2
TGTGCCAGCAGCTTAAGGGCCGCCTCCGAGAACTATGGCTACACCTTC
CASSLRAASENYGYTF
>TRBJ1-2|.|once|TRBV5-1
TGCGCCAGCAGCTTGGCCAGTAGGGGGGACGGCTACACCTTC
CASSLASRGDGYTF
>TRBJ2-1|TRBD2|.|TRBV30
TGTGCCTGGATGGGCGGGGGGGCAAATGAGCAGTTCTTC
CAWMGGGANEQFF
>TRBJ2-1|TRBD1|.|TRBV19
TGTGCCAGCACAACAGGGGACCATGAGCAGTTCTTC
CASTTGDHEQFF
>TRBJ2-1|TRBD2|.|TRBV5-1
TGCGCCAGCAGCTTGGTGACGGGAGGGTCCTACAATGAGCAGTTCTTC
CASSLVTGGSYNEQFF
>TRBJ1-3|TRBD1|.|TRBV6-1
TGTGCCAGCAGTGTAACGGGACAGGGTCATGGAAACACCATATATTTT
CASSVTGQGHGNTIYF
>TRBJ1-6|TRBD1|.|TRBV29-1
TGCAGCGTTGGGGACAGGGAGGATTCACCCCTCCACTTT
CSVGDREDSPLHF
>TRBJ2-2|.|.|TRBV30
TGTACCTGGTGGGTAAACACCGGGGAGCTGTTTTTT
CTWWVNTGELFF
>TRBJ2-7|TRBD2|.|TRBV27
TGTGCCAGCAGTTTATTCACGACTAGCGGGGAGCTCCACGAGCAGTACTTC
CASSLFTTSGELHEQYF
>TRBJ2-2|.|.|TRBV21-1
TGTGCCAAAAGACAGGGAGGACACACCGGGGAGCTGTTTTTT
CAKRQGGHTGELFF
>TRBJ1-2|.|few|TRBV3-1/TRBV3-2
TGTGCCAGCAGCCTGGGGGGGGGAACTAACTATGGCTACACCTTC
CASSLGGGTNYGYTF
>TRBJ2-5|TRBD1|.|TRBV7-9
TGTGCCAGCAGCTGGGGACAGTTGGAGACCCAGTACTTC
CASSWGQLETQYF
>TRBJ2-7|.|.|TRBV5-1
TGCGCCAGCAGGATCGGTATGGACGAGCAGTACTTC
CASRIGMDEQYF
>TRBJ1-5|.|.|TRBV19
TGTGCCAGTAGTATCCGGGACAATAATCAGCCCCAGCATTTT
CASSIRDNNQPQHF